This TCR beta chain was observed in a study of immune characterization of retroperitoneal liposarcoma. Trimming took 5 bases from V and 6 from J; bases not matched to a gene: 4. Germline V gene sequence: CDR1 MNHGY, CDR2 SAAAGT. CDR3 length equals 12 residues. This clonotype appeared a few times. In TCRdb, the PCR reads were re-called with MiXCR into one record per CDR3 protein. The sample yields 8,500 to 14,000 distinct CDR3 sequences, 40% to 55% seen once. The chain is built from TRBV6-8 and TRBJ2-7; 7 bases map to TRBD1. The receptor comes from a female donor with retroperitoneal liposarcoma. The sequenced material came from tumor tissue. As DNA, the CDR3 is TGTGCCAGCAGTCGTCCAGGGGGCGAGCAGTACTTC. Amino acid sequence: CASSRPGGEQYF.